The subject of this entry is one T cell receptor (beta chain). The antigen remains unidentified. This sample is part of a study of siplizumab effects on memory and regulatory T cells. Study-level results: The alloresponse seemed to draw substantially on naive T cells, which appeared more diverse than memory cells. Siplizumab produced a significant drop in alloreactive sequences attributable to unstimulated CD4+ memory cells.

The CDR3 runs to 13 residues. V was cut by 2 bases and J by 2 bases, with 7 bases left in between. Per germline, CDR1 MNHEY and CDR2 SVGAGI. Clones were sequenced by immunoSEQ multiplex PCR, and TCRdb holds only the in-frame ones, with some missing. The sample records around 100,000 clones, roughly 94% being singletons. The chain combines TRBV6-5 with TRBJ2-7; no definite D call. Sequenced input: Tregs sorted from blood. The TCR comes from a human donor in good health. In DNA, the CDR3 is TGTGCCAGCAGTTACGGGCCGACCTACGAGCAGTACTTC. As protein: CASSYGPTYEQYF.